A single T cell receptor beta chain is shown here with its context. No antigen is known for it. These data belong to a study of shared clonotypes between healthy human individuals. Study details: CD8 memory received one plate per donor, CD8 naive two, CD4 memory three and CD4 naive three.

Naive-designated CD8 cells lacked CD45RO, were positively enriched for CCR7, and omitted terminally differentiated effector memory CD45RA+ cells. Study-wide results and caveats: Among the subsets, naive ones generally showed larger estimated richness than memory ones. Among donors, sharing of clonotypes was expected to be affected by sequencing depth.

Several immunoSEQ plates received, in even portions, the genomic DNA of each subset. The table came from immunoSEQ multiplex PCR; TCRdb's copy has only in-frame clones and leaves some out. The repertoire holds about 2 million clones, with about 95% as singletons. The CDR3 is 14 residues long. Germline CDR1 SGHDT, CDR2 YYEEEE. Trimming left V 2 bases short and J 8 bases short, with 14 bases between. This clonotype was sampled from a man between 18 and 29 years old in good health. Source material: naive CD8+ T cells sorted from blood. The V and J genes are TRBV5-6 and TRBJ2-1; D gene uncertain. This CDR3 is CASSFINLPHEQFF. CDR3 bases: TGTGCCAGCAGCTTTATTAATCTTCCTCATGAGCAGTTCTTC.